Each of the 10 T cell receptor beta chains below was sequenced from the same sample in a study of blood T cell repertoires in COVID-19. This table comes from immunoSEQ multiplex PCR, and its TCRdb copy is limited to in-frame clones, with some not included. The data show under 450,000 clones, approximately 90% seen once. The sequenced sample consisted of peripheral blood. Source of these receptors: a woman aged 50 to 60 with COVID-19, enrolled during active disease.

The chain recombines TRBV5-5 with TRBJ1-2; D call uncertain. Trimming stripped 4 bases from V and 0 bases from J, with 7 bases between. Germline assignment: CDR1 SGHKS and CDR2 YYEKEE (reference sequence). The CDR3 runs 13 residues. The chain's CDR3 is CASSTGPNYGYTF. DNA for the CDR3: TGTGCCAGCAGCACCGGTCCTAACTATGGCTACACCTTC. The whole variable domain, remainder taken from reference TRBV5-5 and TRBJ1-2, is DAGVTQSPTHLIKTRGQQVTLRCSPISGHKSVSWYQQVLGQGPQFIFQYYEKEERGRGNFPDRFSARQFPNYSSELNVNALLLGDSALYLCASSTGPNYGYTFGSGTRLTVV.

In its sample, this clone was seen once. The genes are TRBV10-3 and TRBJ1-1, with TRBD1 matching over 7 bases. This CDR3 has 15 residues. The germline V gene has CDR1 ENHRY and CDR2 SYGVKD. Germline trimming cut 0 bases from V and 6 bases from J; bases unmatched to any gene: 7. CDR3 amino acids: CAISESGTASSEAFF. CDR3 nucleotide sequence: TGTGCCATCAGTGAGTCGGGGACAGCTAGCTCTGAAGCTTTCTTT.

V usage is TRBV19 and J usage is TRBJ1-5, with 7 bases aligning to TRBD1. Germline loops: CDR1 LNHDA, CDR2 SQIVND (reference sequence). Trimming cost V 4 bases and J 0 bases; bases outside gene matches: 3. This CDR3 is 15 amino acids long. CDR3 amino acids: CASSRTGYSNQPQHF. For the CDR3, the DNA is TGTGCCAGTAGTAGGACAGGTTATAGCAATCAGCCCCAGCATTTT.

This chain joins TRBV30 and TRBJ1-2; tentative D call: TRBD1 (6 bases). Per germline, CDR1 GTSNPN and CDR2 SVGIG (reference sequence). The CDR3 consists of 13 residues. Trimming left V 4 bases short and J 4 bases short, with 13 bases between. The CDR3 loop reads CAWITGRGYGYTF. CDR3 coding DNA: TGTGCCTGGATAACAGGGAGAGGCTATGGCTACACCTTC.

V gene TRBV5-1 combines with J gene TRBJ2-1; 8 nucleotides align to TRBD2. After removal of 0 bases from V and 4 bases from J, the junction contained 6 bases not matched to a gene. The CDR3 spans 16 residues. The V gene's germline CDR1 is SGHRS and CDR2 YFSETQ. The CDR3 loop reads CASSLAGTSRYNEQFF. In DNA form, the CDR3 reads TGCGCCAGCAGCTTGGCCGGGACTAGTCGGTACAATGAGCAGTTCTTC. Together with reference TRBV5-1 and TRBJ2-1, the CDR3 gives the full variable domain: KAGVTQTPRYLIKTRGQQVTLSCSPISGHRSVSWYQQTPGQGLQFLFEYFSETQRNKGNFPGRFSGRQFSNSRSEMNVSTLELGDSALYLCASSLAGTSRYNEQFFGPGTRLTVL.

This clone was seen only a few times. The same CDR3 can be traced to other DNA sequences in this sample. This sequence joins TRBV19 and TRBJ1-1; D is possibly TRBD1 (5 bases). Trimming pared 4 bases from V and 0 bases from J, leaving 6 bases between. Germline CDR1 and CDR2: LNHDA and SQIVND (reference sequence). The CDR3 has 13 amino acids. In DNA form, the CDR3 reads TGTGCCAGTAGTACGACAGTGAACACTGAAGCTTTCTTT. Protein sequence: CASSTTVNTEAFF.

V is TRBV5-1 and J is TRBJ2-3; D is uncertain. Deletions cut 0 bases from V and 1 base from J, with 9 bases between. The CDR3 covers 15 residues. CDR1 is SGHRS, CDR2 YFSETQ, per germline. The CDR3 DNA reads TGCGCCAGCAGCTTGGTGTTCGAGGGCACAGATACGCAGTATTTT. This gives the protein CASSLVFEGTDTQYF.

CDR3 nucleotide sequence: TGTGCCAGCTCGGACAATGGGGGCCTGAGGGAGCTGTTTTTT. Translation gives CASSDNGGLRELFF. The J gene is TRBJ2-2, the V gene TRBV6-5; TRBD1 is a possible D gene (6 bases). CDR3 length: 14 residues. CDR1 is MNHEY and CDR2 is SVGAGI in the germline V gene. Trimming stripped 8 bases from V and 9 bases from J, with 19 bases between.

The chain carries TRBV7-2 and TRBJ1-1, with D perhaps TRBD1 (6 bases). This CDR3 region has 13 residues. From germline, CDR1 is SGHTA and CDR2 FQGNSA. V dropped 6 bases and J dropped 9 bases, with 17 bases sitting between them. CDR3 residues: CASRPTGRVKAFF. CDR3 in DNA: TGTGCCAGCAGACCTACAGGGAGGGTGAAAGCTTTCTTT.

The gene calls are TRBV19 and TRBJ2-1; maybe TRBD2 (6 bases). V was pared by 3 bases and J by 9 bases, with 9 bases between. This CDR3 has 12 amino acids. CDR1 is LNHDA, CDR2 SQIVND, per germline (reference sequence). The CDR3 here is CASSMVGGEQFF. DNA for the CDR3: TGTGCCAGTAGTATGGTGGGGGGTGAGCAGTTCTTC.